One sample yielded the 10 T cell receptor beta chains listed below, sequenced in a study of T cells after yellow fever vaccination. TCRdb analysed the 5' RACE reads with MiXCR anew, one entry per CDR3 protein. The table records under 550,000 distinct CDR3 sequences, 21% of them present only once. Here the sequenced sample was PBMCs, taken approximately 20 days after the first yellow fever vaccination. Every receptor here comes from a man in his late teens or twenties who received the YFV17D yellow fever vaccine.

This clonotype was counted a few times. This chain connects TRBV4-3 to TRBJ2-1; 7 nucleotides agree with TRBD2. J lost 4 bases, V lost 2 bases, and 11 bases had no gene match. The CDR3 contains 17 residues. Germline V gene sequence: CDR1 LGHNA, CDR2 YSLEER. CDR3 amino acids: CASSQFLLADLYNEQFF. The CDR3 bases are TGCGCCAGCAGCCAATTCCTTCTAGCGGACCTTTACAATGAGCAGTTCTTC.

This clonotype was seen repeatedly, ten times or more. The rearrangement links TRBV20-1 to TRBJ2-1; D is possibly TRBD1 or TRBD2 (6 bases each). Per the germline V gene, CDR1 is DFQATT and CDR2 is SNEGSKA (reference sequence). The CDR3 runs 14 residues. V was shortened by 6 bases and J by 5 bases, with 17 bases between the two germline ends. CDR3 DNA: TGCAGTGCCCCCCGCGGAGGGGGGAACAATGAGCAGTTCTTC. This codes for CSAPRGGGNNEQFF.

This clonotype was found a few times. The V and J genes are TRBV24-1 and TRBJ2-2; the D gene could be TRBD1 or TRBD2 (5 bases each). Germline values: CDR1 KGHDR, CDR2 SFDVKD. V was trimmed by 0 bases and J by 3 bases, leaving 10 bases between them. The CDR3 is made up of 16 amino acids. In nucleotides, the CDR3 is TGTGCCACCAGTGATTTGCATAGGGGAGACACCGGGGAGCTGTTTTTT. It yields the protein CATSDLHRGDTGELFF.

This clonotype was detected a few times. The V gene is TRBV3-1, the J gene TRBJ2-1; TRBD2 aligns across 7 bases. This CDR3 region has 20 residues. Trimming cost V 0 bases and J 0 bases; bases outside gene matches: 14. The germline V gene encodes CDR1 LGHDT and CDR2 YNNKEL (reference sequence). The chain's CDR3 is CASSQEPPRTSANSYNEQFF. In DNA, the CDR3 is TGTGCCAGCAGCCAAGAACCCCCCCGAACTAGCGCCAACTCCTACAATGAGCAGTTCTTC.

This clonotype was counted a few times. The rearrangement links TRBV20-1 to TRBJ2-2; D uncertain. Germline V gives CDR1 DFQATT, CDR2 SNEGSKA (reference sequence). Trimming removed 2 bases from V and 3 bases from J, with 7 bases in between. This CDR3 comprises 13 residues. CDR3 residues: CSARQVDTGELFF. The CDR3, as DNA: TGCAGTGCTAGACAGGTCGACACCGGGGAGCTGTTTTTT.

This clonotype came up a few times. The V call is TRBV5-6, the J call TRBJ2-1; 7 bases agree with TRBD1. This CDR3 region has 16 residues. V lost 3 bases to trimming and J lost 2 bases; unmatched junction nucleotides: 8. Germline CDR1 SGHDT, CDR2 YYEEEE. CDR3 in amino acids: CASSSRTGSTYNEQFF. The CDR3 nucleotides read TGTGCCAGCAGCTCCCGGACAGGCAGCACCTACAATGAGCAGTTCTTC. The full variable domain, with the rest looked up from reference TRBV5-6 and TRBJ2-1, is DAGVTQSPTHLIKTRGQQVTLRCSPKSGHDTVSWYQQALGQGPQFIFQYYEEEERQRGNFPDRFSGHQFPNYSSELNVNALLLGDSALYLCASSSRTGSTYNEQFFGPGTRLTVL.

V and J are TRBV20-1 and TRBJ2-7, with a weak D call TRBD2 (6 bases). The germline gives CDR1 DFQATT, CDR2 SNEGSKA (reference sequence). Trimming removed 1 base from V and 2 bases from J, with 15 bases in between. The CDR3 is 15 amino acids. CDR3 sequence reads: CSARVLAGSTYEQYF. DNA of the CDR3: TGCAGTGCTAGAGTATTGGCGGGGTCTACCTACGAGCAGTACTTC.

The chain uses TRBV9 and TRBJ1-6; D is uncertain. This CDR3 region has 14 residues. V dropped 4 bases and J dropped 2 bases, with 7 bases sitting between them. Germline V gene lookup returns CDR1 SGDLS and CDR2 YYNGEE. CDR3 protein: CASSREAYNSPLHF. The CDR3 coding sequence is TGTGCCAGCAGCAGGGAGGCCTATAATTCACCCCTCCACTTT. Combining the CDR3 with reference TRBV9 and TRBJ1-6 gives the whole variable domain DSGVTQTPKHLITATGQRVTLRCSPRSGDLSVYWYQQSLDQGLQFLIQYYNGEERAKGNILERFSAQQFPDLHSELNLSSLELGDSALYFCASSREAYNSPLHFGNGTRLTVT.

The chain combines TRBV20-1 with TRBJ2-3; 9 bases align to TRBD2. From germline, CDR1 is DFQATT and CDR2 SNEGSKA (reference sequence). This CDR3 has 15 amino acids. The V gene end was trimmed by 5 bases and the J gene end by 1 base; junction bases not matched to a gene: 7. CDR3 amino acids: CSASAGGLCTDTQYF. In DNA, the CDR3 is TGCAGTGCTTCCGCGGGGGGGCTTTGCACAGATACGCAGTATTTT.

This clonotype was detected only a few times. The chain carries TRBV7-6 and TRBJ2-7, with 9 bases that match TRBD2. This CDR3 comprises 16 residues. Germline V gene sequence: CDR1 SGHVS, CDR2 FNYEAQ. V lost 1 base to trimming and J lost 2 bases; unmatched junction nucleotides: 6. This CDR3 is CASSLGASGATYEQYF. The DNA for the CDR3 is TGTGCCAGCAGCTTAGGGGCTAGCGGGGCCACCTACGAGCAGTACTTC.